This T cell receptor (beta chain) was sequenced for a study of cytomegalovirus exposure and HLA in healthy donors. Turning to the study itself: Unique TCRs numbering around 80 million, obtained from HLA-typed donors, made up an early data release.

PCR involved 60 Vbeta and 13 Jbeta primers. The table came from immunoSEQ multiplex PCR; TCRdb's copy has only in-frame clones and leaves some out. The sample shows tens of thousands of clones, less than 80% of them seen only once. The germline gives CDR1 SEHNR, CDR2 FQNEAQ (reference sequence). V trimming: 7 bases; J trimming: 5 bases; junction bases outside the gene matches: 8. The CDR3 is 14 residues long. Broader study findings: When a later analysis was performed, an Asian-associated ancestry cluster reportedly had fewer N-insertions than the approximately 600-donor mean.

To note about this clone: What it binds is unknown.

The sample was PBMCs. V gene TRBV7-9 combines with J gene TRBJ2-5; 9 bases align to TRBD1. This clonotype originated in a woman between 50 and 59 years old in good health and CMV-seropositive. The CDR3 loop reads CASNPTGGAETQYF. The DNA for the CDR3 is TGTGCCAGCAACCCGACAGGGGGTGCTGAGACCCAGTACTTC.